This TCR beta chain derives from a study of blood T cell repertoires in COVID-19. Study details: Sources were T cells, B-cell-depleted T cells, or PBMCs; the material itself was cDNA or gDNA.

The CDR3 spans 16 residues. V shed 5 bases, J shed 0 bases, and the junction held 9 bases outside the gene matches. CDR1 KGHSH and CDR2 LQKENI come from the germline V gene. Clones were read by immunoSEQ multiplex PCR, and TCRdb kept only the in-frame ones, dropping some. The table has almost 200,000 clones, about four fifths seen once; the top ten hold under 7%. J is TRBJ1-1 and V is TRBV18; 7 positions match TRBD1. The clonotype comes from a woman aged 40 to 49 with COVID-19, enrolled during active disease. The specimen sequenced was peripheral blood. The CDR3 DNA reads TGTGCCAGCTCAAGACTATGGGACAGCTTGAACACTGAAGCTTTCTTT. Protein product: CASSRLWDSLNTEAFF. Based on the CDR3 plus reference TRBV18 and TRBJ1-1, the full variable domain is NAGVMQNPRHLVRRRGQEARLRCSPMKGHSHVYWYRQLPEEGLKFMVYLQKENIIDESGMPKERFSAEFPKEGPSILRIQQVVRGDSAAYFCASSRLWDSLNTEAFFGQGTRLTVV.